The 28 T cell receptor beta chains presented below share a single source sample, sequenced in a study of identical twins. TCRdb re-derived calls from the 5' RACE reads in MiXCR, one entry per CDR3 protein. The sample includes about 470,000 distinct CDR3 sequences, roughly 26% of them seen just once. The same data also went into a second study, on T cells expressing NK-cell markers.

Specimen: CD4+ T cells sorted from blood. Every receptor here comes from a woman aged 18-29 years in good health.

The chain recombines TRBV11-2 with TRBJ2-1, with TRBD1 matching over 8 bases. Germline CDR1 SGHAT, CDR2 FQNNGV. The CDR3 length is 16 residues. J was trimmed by 0 bases and V by 5 bases; bases with no gene match: 6. CDR3 residues: CASSLRDRSSYNEQFF. Written as DNA, the CDR3 is TGTGCCAGCAGCCTAAGGGACAGGAGCTCCTACAATGAGCAGTTCTTC.

The genes are TRBV24-1 and TRBJ2-1, with TRBD2 matching over 16 bases. In germline, CDR1 is KGHDR, CDR2 SFDVKD. The ends lost 2 bases at V and 1 base at J; junction bases unmatched: 4. This CDR3 spans 19 amino acids. CDR3 DNA: TGTGCCACCAGTGATTCCGGGACTAGCGGGGGGGGTTCCTACAATGAGCAGTTCTTC. It is translated as CATSDSGTSGGGSYNEQFF.

This rearrangement joins TRBV7-9 to TRBJ2-7, with D possibly matching TRBD2 (5 bases). Germline V gives CDR1 SEHNR, CDR2 FQNEAQ (reference sequence). V lost 2 bases to trimming and J lost 6 bases, with 11 bases between them. The CDR3 covers 13 residues. The CDR3 DNA is TGTGCCAGCAGCTTATTCGGGGTCCCCGAGCAGTACTTC. Its translation: CASSLFGVPEQYF.

The chain has TRBV6-1 and TRBJ2-1, with TRBD2 identical over 7 bases. The J segment lost 7 bases and the V segment lost 7 bases, leaving 16 bases of the junction unmatched. The CDR3 sequence is 16 residues long. CDR1 is MNHNS and CDR2 is SASEGT in the germline V gene. CDR3 coding DNA: TGTGCCAGCACCTCCCGGTTGGGAGGGCCTGATAATGAGCAGTTCTTC. Translating gives CASTSRLGGPDNEQFF.

This clonotype showed up just a few times. V is TRBV20-1 and J is TRBJ2-5; D not resolved. The CDR3 runs 12 residues. The ends were cut back, 5 bases at V and 2 bases at J, with 9 bases in the middle. CDR1 DFQATT and CDR2 SNEGSKA come from the germline V gene (reference sequence). CDR3 nucleotides: TGCAGTGCTGTTGGCTCGCAAGAGACCCAGTACTTC. Its translation: CSAVGSQETQYF.

V gene TRBV11-2 combines with J gene TRBJ2-2, with 7 bases fitting TRBD2. Germline assignment: CDR1 SGHAT and CDR2 FQNNGV. This CDR3 spans 18 amino acids. With V trimmed by 5 bases and J by 5 bases, 17 bases remained unmatched. The CDR3 reads CASSQWGRSGASTGELFF. The DNA for the CDR3 is TGTGCCAGCAGCCAGTGGGGTCGAAGCGGGGCCTCAACCGGGGAGCTGTTTTTT.

The chain employs TRBV5-5 and TRBJ2-1; 14 bases line up with TRBD2. After removal of 4 bases from V and 9 bases from J, the junction contained 9 bases not matched to a gene. Germline-derived CDR1 and CDR2 are SGHKS and YYEKEE (reference sequence). The CDR3 is 16 amino acids. CDR3 protein: CASSDPGTSGRGEQFF. CDR3 coding DNA: TGTGCCAGCAGCGACCCCGGGACTAGCGGGAGAGGTGAGCAGTTCTTC. Full variable domain (remainder filled in from reference TRBV5-5 and TRBJ2-1): DAGVTQSPTHLIKTRGQQVTLRCSPISGHKSVSWYQQVLGQGPQFIFQYYEKEERGRGNFPDRFSARQFPNYSSELNVNALLLGDSALYLCASSDPGTSGRGEQFFGPGTRLTVL.

This clonotype showed up just a few times. The chain employs TRBV6-1 and TRBJ2-5, with a weak D call TRBD2 (7 bases). V lost 8 bases to trimming and J lost 5 bases, with 18 bases between them. This CDR3 is 14 amino acids long. Per germline, CDR1 MNHNS and CDR2 SASEGT. CDR3 loop: CASRGAASTETQYF. In nucleotides, the CDR3 is TGTGCCAGCCGGGGGGCAGCGTCGACGGAGACCCAGTACTTC.

This clonotype has more than one count but fewer than ten. The chain couples TRBV5-1 to TRBJ2-7, with D uncertain. V was shortened by 1 base and J by 5 bases, with 13 bases between the two germline ends. Germline assignment: CDR1 SGHRS and CDR2 YFSETQ. This CDR3 spans 14 amino acids. Here the CDR3 DNA reads TGCGCCAGCAGCTTGTCCCCTCTGCCTGACGAGCAGTACTTC. This sequence encodes CASSLSPLPDEQYF. Looking up the rest from reference TRBV5-1 and TRBJ2-7 gives the full variable domain: KAGVTQTPRYLIKTRGQQVTLSCSPISGHRSVSWYQQTPGQGLQFLFEYFSETQRNKGNFPGRFSGRQFSNSRSEMNVSTLELGDSALYLCASSLSPLPDEQYFGPGTRLTVT.

V is TRBV20-1 and J is TRBJ2-3; 10 bases are shared with TRBD2. The CDR3 length is 15 residues. J gave up 4 bases and V 0 bases, and 4 bases lay outside the gene matches. CDR1 and CDR2 (germline): DFQATT, SNEGSKA (reference sequence). In DNA form, the CDR3 reads TGCAGTGCTAGAGATCAGCGGGGGGGTGCAGATACGCAGTATTTT. It specifies CSARDQRGGADTQYF.

This clonotype has only a few counts. The chain couples TRBV20-1 to TRBJ1-5; D gene ambiguous. The V end was cut by 1 base, the J end by 7 bases, with 8 bases between. Germline lookup yields CDR1 DFQATT and CDR2 SNEGSKA (reference sequence). This CDR3 is built from 12 residues. As DNA, the CDR3 is TGCAGTGCTAGAGTGGGGAGCCAGCCCCAGCATTTT. It is translated as CSARVGSQPQHF.

V gene TRBV4-2 combines with J gene TRBJ2-3, with 13 bases lining up with TRBD2. V lost 4 bases, J lost 1 base, and 8 bases stayed unmatched. The CDR3 consists of 18 residues. CDR1 is LGHNA, CDR2 YNFKEQ, per germline. The CDR3 DNA sequence: TGTGCCAGCAGCCTAAAGACTAGCGGGGGGTCCGGCACAGATACGCAGTATTTT. Its protein product is CASSLKTSGGSGTDTQYF.

This clonotype was counted ten times or more. The chain recombines TRBV2 with TRBJ1-2, with 9 positions matching TRBD1. Unmatched junction bases numbered 4, after V lost 6 bases and J lost 2 bases. The CDR3 consists of 14 residues. CDR1 SNHLY and CDR2 FYNNEI come from the germline V gene. The CDR3 DNA reads TGTGCCAGCAGACAGGGGGCTGGGAACTATGGCTACACCTTC. Protein product: CASRQGAGNYGYTF.

The chain uses TRBV11-2 and TRBJ1-6, with D tentatively TRBD1 (5 bases). The CDR3 spans 15 residues. V shed 5 bases and J shed 7 bases, with 15 bases lying between them. In germline, CDR1 is SGHAT, CDR2 FQNNGV. The CDR3 loop is CASSGIKGLNSPLHF. The CDR3 nucleotides are TGTGCCAGCAGCGGTATTAAGGGACTAAATTCACCCCTCCACTTT.

This clonotype occurred a few times. The chain joins TRBV20-1 to TRBJ2-5, with D possibly called TRBD1 or TRBD2 (5 bases each). The CDR3 runs 12 residues. V was shortened by 4 bases and J by 4 bases, with 10 bases between the two germline ends. Germline V gene data show CDR1 as DFQATT and CDR2 as SNEGSKA (reference sequence). CDR3 amino acids: CSAMYGAETQYF. CDR3 coding DNA: TGCAGTGCTATGTACGGGGCAGAGACCCAGTACTTC.

This clonotype was observed a handful of times. The V call is TRBV6-5, the J call TRBJ1-2; unclear D gene. The V end was cut by 8 bases, the J end by 5 bases, with 9 bases between. Germline V gives CDR1 MNHEY, CDR2 SVGAGI. CDR3 length: 11 amino acids. Here the CDR3 DNA reads TGTGCCAGCGGACTGGGGTATGGCTACACCTTC. The encoded protein is CASGLGYGYTF.

The chain couples TRBV20-1 to TRBJ2-3, with TRBD2 matching over 10 bases. The CDR3 has 15 amino acids. V dropped 0 bases and J dropped 4; count of bases not matched to a gene: 4. The germline gives CDR1 DFQATT, CDR2 SNEGSKA (reference sequence). CDR3 sequence: CSARDASGSADTQYF. CDR3 sequence (DNA): TGCAGTGCTAGAGACGCTAGCGGGAGCGCAGATACGCAGTATTTT.

The V call is TRBV14, the J call TRBJ2-3; a weak D match, TRBD2 (6 bases). V was shortened by 5 bases and J by 6 bases, with 15 bases between the two germline ends. This CDR3 is built from 14 residues. Germline V CDR1 and CDR2: SGHDN, FVKESK. The CDR3 protein is CASSIRPAGDTQYF. The DNA of the CDR3 is TGTGCCAGCAGCATACGTCCCGCGGGGGATACGCAGTATTTT.

The chain uses TRBV7-3 and TRBJ2-3; 10 positions match TRBD2. Germline assignment: CDR1 SGHTA and CDR2 FQGTGA. The CDR3 contains 17 residues. V shed 2 bases, J shed 0 bases, and the junction held 5 bases outside the gene matches. CDR3 in amino acids: CASSLPSGGPSTDTQYF. For the CDR3, the DNA is TGTGCCAGCAGCTTACCTAGCGGGGGTCCAAGCACAGATACGCAGTATTTT. The complete variable domain, with remaining parts taken from reference TRBV7-3 and TRBJ2-3, reads GAGVSQTPSNKVTEKGKYVELRCDPISGHTALYWYRQSLGQGPEFLIYFQGTGAADDSGLPNDRFFAVRPEGSVSTLKIQRTERGDSAVYLCASSLPSGGPSTDTQYFGPGTRLTVL.

This clonotype was found a few times. The V and J genes are TRBV9 and TRBJ2-7; TRBD2 might be the D (6 bases). The CDR3 runs 13 residues. Per the germline V gene, CDR1 is SGDLS and CDR2 is YYNGEE. Deletions cut 3 bases from V and 3 bases from J, with 10 bases between. In DNA, the CDR3 is TGTGCCAGCAGCGAGGGACTCGACTACGAGCAGTACTTC. Translated, it gives CASSEGLDYEQYF.

This clonotype was detected only a few times. The chain carries TRBV20-1 and TRBJ2-3; 10 positions agree with TRBD1. The CDR3 has 14 residues. The germline V gene encodes CDR1 DFQATT and CDR2 SNEGSKA (reference sequence). V shed 8 bases and J 1 base; nucleotides not matched to a gene: 6. The CDR3 loop reads CSPTGTGGTDTQYF. CDR3 nucleotides: TGCAGTCCAACCGGGACAGGGGGCACAGATACGCAGTATTTT.

There are a few counts of this clonotype. The chain combines TRBV27 with TRBJ1-6, with 8 bases that match TRBD1. Germline-derived CDR1 and CDR2 are MNHEY and SMNVEV (reference sequence). V was pared by 0 bases and J by 10 bases, with 5 bases of the junction left unmatched. The CDR3 is 15 residues long. The CDR3 reads CASSLSQGARSPLHF. The CDR3 DNA follows: TGTGCCAGCAGTTTATCGCAGGGGGCTCGGTCACCCCTCCACTTT.

This chain connects TRBV7-9 to TRBJ1-1; a weak D match, TRBD1 (5 bases). V was trimmed by 2 bases and J by 2 bases, leaving 9 bases between them. The germline CDR1 and CDR2 sequences are SEHNR and FQNEAQ (reference sequence). The CDR3 contains 14 residues. The CDR3 DNA sequence: TGTGCCAGCAGCTTATCGCAGGGAAACACTGAAGCTTTCTTT. Translation: CASSLSQGNTEAFF.

A few counts support this clonotype. The rearrangement links TRBV11-2 to TRBJ2-4, with unresolved D. V was pared by 5 bases and J by 4 bases, with 12 bases between. Germline CDR1 and CDR2: SGHAT and FQNNGV. The CDR3 consists of 14 residues. The DNA for the CDR3 is TGTGCCAGCAGCCAACGGGCCAGAAAAAACATTCAGTACTTC. This encodes CASSQRARKNIQYF.

This clonotype was observed a handful of times. The CDR3 DNA reads TGTGCCAGCAGCTCGACTAGCGGGAGGGGTTCGACCGGGGAGCTGTTTTTT. Amino acids: CASSSTSGRGSTGELFF. J is TRBJ2-2 and V is TRBV7-2; 14 bases agree with TRBD2. J was trimmed by 5 bases and V by 4 bases; bases with no gene match: 6. The CDR3 runs 17 residues. CDR1 and CDR2 (germline): SGHTA, FQGNSA.

The V and J genes are TRBV20-1 and TRBJ2-1; D gene ambiguous. Per the germline V gene, CDR1 is DFQATT and CDR2 is SNEGSKA (reference sequence). V dropped 2 bases and J dropped 0 bases, with 8 bases sitting between them. The length of the CDR3 is 14 residues. The CDR3 here is CSARIPDSYNEQFF. DNA for the CDR3: TGCAGTGCTAGAATCCCGGACTCCTACAATGAGCAGTTCTTC.

The rearrangement links TRBV9 to TRBJ2-5; 8 bases fit TRBD2. Trimming cost V 0 bases and J 2 bases; bases outside gene matches: 3. Per the germline V gene, CDR1 is SGDLS and CDR2 is YYNGEE. The CDR3 has 15 residues. CDR3 amino acids: CASSVDRGGQETQYF. The CDR3 DNA reads as TGTGCCAGCAGCGTAGATCGGGGGGGACAAGAGACCCAGTACTTC. Complete variable domain (other parts from reference TRBV9 and TRBJ2-5): DSGVTQTPKHLITATGQRVTLRCSPRSGDLSVYWYQQSLDQGLQFLIQYYNGEERAKGNILERFSAQQFPDLHSELNLSSLELGDSALYFCASSVDRGGQETQYFGPGTRLLVL.

This clonotype turned up a few times. CDR3 nucleotides: TGCAGTGTGATATTTAATTGGGACAGATCCTACAATGAGCAGTTCTTC. Its protein is CSVIFNWDRSYNEQFF. The genes are TRBV20-1 and TRBJ2-1; 7 bases line up with TRBD1. The CDR3 extends over 16 amino acids. CDR1 and CDR2 from the germline V gene are DFQATT and SNEGSKA (reference sequence). The trim removed 7 bases at V and 1 base at J, leaving 13 bases unmatched.